This TCR beta chain comes out of a study of OX40 agonist ivuxolimab in advanced cancers. In the study overall: Patients were treated with intravenous ivuxolimab, dosed at 0.01 to 10 mg/kg and infused every 2 weeks.

Patients were ineligible given autoimmune disease history or systemic immunosuppression. Details on this clone: The target antigen is unknown.

General observations from the study: Partial responders at 0.1-3.0 mg/kg showed near-lowest clonal expansion.

V lost 3 bases and J lost 6, with 15 bases in between. The germline V gene encodes CDR1 KGHSH and CDR2 LQKENI. The CDR3 totals 16 residues. Measured with immunoSEQ multiplex PCR; TCRdb has only the in-frame clones, and not every one. The table lists about 36,000 clones, more than 60% of them singletons. This sequence originates from an adult with an advanced solid tumor such as melanoma, head and neck, liver or kidney cancer. The sequencing here drew on CD4+ or CD8+ T cells sorted from blood, taken in a trial of the OX40 agonist ivuxolimab. The V and J genes are TRBV18 and TRBJ1-6; no firm D call. CDR3 residues: CASSPVGSRVNSPLHF. The CDR3 region has the DNA TGTGCCAGCTCACCCGTGGGATCTAGGGTTAATTCACCCCTCCACTTT.